This T cell receptor beta chain was found in a study of shared clonotypes between healthy human individuals. Study-level findings and limits: It was the few donors that limited the genetic and exposure-history diversity represented. It was the non-shared clonotypes that had lower generation probabilities than clonotypes shared by all four donors.

The CDR3 length is 15 residues. Trimming left V 0 bases short and J 0 bases short, with 8 bases between. Germline V gene data show CDR1 as KGHSH and CDR2 as LQKENI. A word on this clone: What it binds is unknown.

As originally analysed: Filtering was not the same, since immunoSEQ gave junction-only sequences without quality scores. Method: immunoSEQ multiplex PCR; TCRdb's copy keeps in-frame clones and lacks some. That table gives V, J and clone size, and the DNA gave D and trimming. The sample includes roughly 2.5 million clones, more than 90% of them seen just once. Sequencing was carried out using naive CD4+ T cells sorted from blood. Subset indicated: CD45RA+ positively selected. This receptor was identified in a man aged 18 to 35 in good health. V gene TRBV18 combines with J gene TRBJ1-2; no reliable D call. The CDR3 sequence: CASSPPRLANYGYTF. The DNA of the CDR3 is TGTGCCAGCTCACCACCCCGGTTGGCTAACTATGGCTACACCTTC.